The 9 T cell receptor beta chains given below trace back to one sample, sequenced in a study of T cell responses to AZD1222 COVID-19 vaccine. Profiling relied on immunoSEQ multiplex PCR, and the TCRdb table lists in-frame clones only, not all of them. The table has under 150,000 clones, over 80% seen once. The specimen was peripheral blood, collected on day 0 of MenACWY control vaccination. Receptor source: an adult in good health.

This clone came up once. The chain employs TRBV30 and TRBJ2-5, with 9 bases fitting TRBD1. V lost 7 bases and J lost 1; bases outside the gene matches: 7. The CDR3 is 14 residues long. CDR1 and CDR2 (germline): GTSNPN, SVGIG (reference sequence). CDR3 coding DNA: TGTGCCTACGGGCGGACAGGGGCCCAAGAGACCCAGTACTTC. Its translation: CAYGRTGAQETQYF.

This chain joins TRBV6-6 and TRBJ1-5; tentatively, D is TRBD1 (5 bases). Trimming removed 4 bases from V and 0 bases from J, with 10 bases in between. The CDR3 totals 15 residues. Germline V gene sequence: CDR1 MNHNY, CDR2 SVGAGI (reference sequence). CDR3 sequence (DNA): TGTGCCAGCAGTTTCGGGACGGTTAGCAATCAGCCCCAGCATTTT. The encoded protein is CASSFGTVSNQPQHF.

In this sample, this clone turned up once. The chain uses TRBV5-1 and TRBJ2-1; D possibly matches TRBD1 or TRBD2 (5 bases each). The CDR3 loop spans 14 amino acids. Germline loops: CDR1 SGHRS, CDR2 YFSETQ. With 4 bases removed from V and 3 bases from J, the gap between germline ends came to 11 bases. The CDR3 bases are TGCGCCAGCAGCGCCGGGGCAGACTACAATGAGCAGTTCTTC. Its protein product is CASSAGADYNEQFF.

With respect to this clone: This could be a read error, since a much larger clone is one nucleotide away. The V and J genes are TRBV30 and TRBJ1-2; TRBD1 agrees at 7 bases. The germline gives CDR1 GTSNPN, CDR2 SVGIG (reference sequence). V was clipped by 0 bases and J by 4 bases; unmatched bases: 2. CDR3 length: 13 amino acids. The CDR3 sequence is CAWSVQGGYGYTF. The CDR3 DNA reads TGTGCCTGGAGTGTCCAGGGGGGCTATGGCTACACCTTC. Filled out from reference TRBV30 and TRBJ1-2, the complete variable domain reads SQTIHQWPATLVQPVGSPLSLECTVEGTSNPNLYWYRQAAGRGLQLLFYSVGIGQISSEVPQNLSASRPQDRQFILSSKKLLLSDSGFYLCAWSVQGGYGYTFGSGTRLTVV.

This chain uses TRBV11-3 with TRBJ1-3, with a weak D call TRBD1 (5 bases). The germline V gene has CDR1 SGHNT and CDR2 YENEEA. This CDR3 is 13 amino acids long. The V and J ends lost 3 bases and 7 bases respectively, with 10 bases between them. CDR3 DNA sequence: TGTGCCAGCAGCTTGGGGCTGGGGAACACCATATATTTT. Residues: CASSLGLGNTIYF.

The genes are TRBV3-1 (or the pseudogene TRBV3-2) and TRBJ2-3, with D possibly being TRBD1 (6 bases). Trimming stripped 1 base from V and 5 bases from J, with 13 bases between. This CDR3 has 15 residues. The germline gives CDR1 LGHDT, CDR2 YNNKEL (reference sequence). CDR3 loop: CASSQVGTRGDTQYF. DNA of the CDR3: TGTGCCAGCAGCCAAGTAGGGACACGGGGAGATACGCAGTATTTT.

The chain joins TRBV19 to TRBJ2-7; weak D call: TRBD1 (6 bases). Germline CDR1 and CDR2: LNHDA and SQIVND (reference sequence). V was shortened by 5 bases and J by 0 bases, with 11 bases between the two germline ends. The CDR3 has 14 amino acids. The CDR3 spells CASSQGSPSYEQYF. The CDR3 DNA reads as TGTGCCAGTAGTCAGGGGTCCCCCTCCTACGAGCAGTACTTC. Full variable domain (outside the CDR3, taken from reference TRBV19 and TRBJ2-7): DGGITQSPKYLFRKEGQNVTLSCEQNLNHDAMYWYRQDPGQGLRLIYYSQIVNDFQKGDIAEGYSVSREKKESFPLTVTSAQKNPTAFYLCASSQGSPSYEQYFGPGTRLTVT.

V is TRBV24-1 and J is TRBJ1-5, with 7 bases matching TRBD1. J was trimmed by 4 bases and V by 4 bases; bases with no gene match: 6. Germline V gene lookup returns CDR1 KGHDR and CDR2 SFDVKD. The CDR3 spans 15 residues. The CDR3: CATSDRGQENQPQHF. CDR3 in DNA: TGTGCCACCAGTGACCGTGGACAGGAGAATCAGCCCCAGCATTTT.

The J gene is TRBJ2-7, the V gene TRBV21-1; TRBD2 is the table's D call and was not checked against the DNA. TRBV21-1 is recorded as a pseudogene. CDR3 size: 23 residues. CDR3 sequence (DNA): TGTGCCAGCAGCAAAGCTACGCGGGCGCTGAAAGGAAGACTAGCGGGAGGGAACTGCGAGCAGTACTTC. Protein product: CASSKATRALKGRLAGGNCEQYF.